This T cell receptor (beta chain) originates from a study of post-analysis software for immune sequencing data. At the level of the study: Recorded subtypes: relapsing-remitting, secondary progressive, progressive-relapsing; some patients unannotated. Study-wide points: Clustering by F measure revealed strong co-clustering among samples prepared together in one batch. Normalized Chao1 diversity was significantly lower in multiple sclerosis patients than in controls. Four to six TRBV segments (TRBV5-6, TRBV5-1 and TRBV20-1 among them) occurred more frequently in patients than in controls.

The CDR3 sequence is 18 residues long. From germline, CDR1 is LNHNV and CDR2 YYDKDF (reference sequence). V trimming: 0 bases; J trimming: 5 bases; junction bases outside the gene matches: 12. Carried by the TCR beta cDNA libraries were unique molecular identifiers. T cells numbering about 0.85 to 11 million yielded cDNA molecules that totaled around 500,000. A single record per CDR3 protein comes from TCRdb applying MiXCR to the PCR reads. The sample holds about 820,000 distinct CDR3 sequences, roughly 58% seen once. To note about this clonotype: Its antigen is still unknown.

Input material: blood. The rearrangement uses TRBV15 and TRBJ2-1; TRBD2 matches at 8 bases. The receptor's source is a girl between 5 and 17 years old with multiple sclerosis. CDR3 in amino acids: CATSRDSGGLGTNNEQFF. In nucleotides, the CDR3 is TGTGCCACCAGCAGAGATTCGGGAGGGCTAGGTACCAACAATGAGCAGTTCTTC.